The T cell receptor beta chain under discussion was sequenced for a study of OX40 agonist ivuxolimab in advanced cancers. The study's findings and limits: In a subset of nonresponders, normalized T-cell clonal expansion was also low. Expansion of clones was among the lowest in partial responders at 0.1-3.0 mg/kg.

Produced via immunoSEQ multiplex PCR; TCRdb's table is partial and in-frame only. Of around 29,000 clones in the sample, roughly 86% are singletons; the top ten hold about a fifth. CDR3 size: 15 residues. Germline trimming cut 0 bases from V and 9 bases from J; bases unmatched to any gene: 9. The germline gives CDR1 SGHDN, CDR2 FVKESK. As regards this clone: Its specificity is not known.

Specimen: CD4+ or CD8+ T cells sorted from blood, collected in a trial of the OX40 agonist ivuxolimab. The sequence was collected from an adult with an advanced solid tumor such as melanoma, head and neck, liver or kidney cancer. The rearrangement links TRBV14 to TRBJ2-5; the match to TRBD2 covers 8 bases. The DNA of the CDR3 is TGTGCCAGCAGCCAAGATGGACTAGCCAAGAGACCCCAGTACTTC. Protein sequence: CASSQDGLAKRPQYF.